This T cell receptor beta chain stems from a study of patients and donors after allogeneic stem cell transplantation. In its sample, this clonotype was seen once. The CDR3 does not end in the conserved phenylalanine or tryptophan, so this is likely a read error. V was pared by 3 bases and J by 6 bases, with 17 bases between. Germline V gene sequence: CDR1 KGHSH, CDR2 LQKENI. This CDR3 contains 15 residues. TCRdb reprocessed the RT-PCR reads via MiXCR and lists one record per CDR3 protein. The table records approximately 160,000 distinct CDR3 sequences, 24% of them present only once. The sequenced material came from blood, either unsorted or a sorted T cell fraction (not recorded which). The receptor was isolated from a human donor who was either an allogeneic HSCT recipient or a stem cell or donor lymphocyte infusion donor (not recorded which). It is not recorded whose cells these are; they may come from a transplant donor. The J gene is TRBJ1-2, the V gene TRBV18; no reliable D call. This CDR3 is CASSPSRNEGHGYTI. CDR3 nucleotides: TGTGCCAGCTCACCGAGTCGGAATGAGGGTCATGGCTACACCATC.